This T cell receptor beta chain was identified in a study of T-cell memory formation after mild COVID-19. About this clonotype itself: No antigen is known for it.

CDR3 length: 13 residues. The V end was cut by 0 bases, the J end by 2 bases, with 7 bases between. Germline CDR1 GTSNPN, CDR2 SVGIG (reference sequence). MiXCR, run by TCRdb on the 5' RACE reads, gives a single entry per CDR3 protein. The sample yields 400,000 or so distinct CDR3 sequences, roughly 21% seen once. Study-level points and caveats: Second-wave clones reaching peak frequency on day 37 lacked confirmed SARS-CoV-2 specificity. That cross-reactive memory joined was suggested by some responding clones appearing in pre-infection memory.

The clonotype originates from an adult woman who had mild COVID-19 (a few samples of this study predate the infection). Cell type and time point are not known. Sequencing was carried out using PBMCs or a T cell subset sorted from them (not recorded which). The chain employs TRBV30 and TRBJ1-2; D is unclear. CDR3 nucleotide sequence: TGTGCCTGGAGTGTCCGTCAAAACTATGGCTACACCTTC. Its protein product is CAWSVRQNYGYTF.